This T cell receptor beta chain was captured in a study of graft-versus-host responses after intestinal transplantation. TCRdb's table, derived via immunoSEQ multiplex PCR, lists solely in-frame clones and lacks some. The repertoire includes over 85,000 clones, 91% of them detected once, and approximately 0.17% sits in the top ten. Note on this clone: Its specificity is not known.

The V and J ends lost 3 bases and 4 bases, in that order; junction bases with no gene match: 7. This CDR3 contains 17 residues. Per germline, CDR1 SGHNT and CDR2 YENEEA. The chain recombines TRBV11-3 with TRBJ2-2; 11 nucleotides line up with TRBD1. Sample: unstimulated CD4+ T cells sorted from spleen or lymph node cells, taken before transplant. The TCR originated in a human donor who was the organ donor for an intestinal transplant. DNA of the CDR3: TGTGCCAGCAGCTTCTCCGGGACAGGGGGAACCACCGGGGAGCTGTTTTTT. Translated: CASSFSGTGGTTGELFF.